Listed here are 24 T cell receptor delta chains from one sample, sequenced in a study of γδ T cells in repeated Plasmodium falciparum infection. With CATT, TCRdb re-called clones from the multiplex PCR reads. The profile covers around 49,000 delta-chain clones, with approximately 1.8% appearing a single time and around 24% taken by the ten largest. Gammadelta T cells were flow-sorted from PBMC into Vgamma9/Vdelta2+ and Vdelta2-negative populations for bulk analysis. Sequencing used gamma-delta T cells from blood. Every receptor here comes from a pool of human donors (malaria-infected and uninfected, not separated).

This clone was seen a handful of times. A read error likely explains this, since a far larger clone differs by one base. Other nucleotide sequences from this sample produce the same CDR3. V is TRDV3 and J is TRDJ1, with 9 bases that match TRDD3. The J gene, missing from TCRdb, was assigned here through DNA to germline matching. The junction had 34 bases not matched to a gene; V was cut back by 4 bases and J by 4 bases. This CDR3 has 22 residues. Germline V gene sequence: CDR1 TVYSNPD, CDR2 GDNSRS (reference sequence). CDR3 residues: CACRRPSSKGLYWGTGYDKLIF. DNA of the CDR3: TGTGCCTGTCGAAGGCCTTCCTCAAAGGGTCTGTACTGGGGGACCGGATACGATAAACTCATCTTT.

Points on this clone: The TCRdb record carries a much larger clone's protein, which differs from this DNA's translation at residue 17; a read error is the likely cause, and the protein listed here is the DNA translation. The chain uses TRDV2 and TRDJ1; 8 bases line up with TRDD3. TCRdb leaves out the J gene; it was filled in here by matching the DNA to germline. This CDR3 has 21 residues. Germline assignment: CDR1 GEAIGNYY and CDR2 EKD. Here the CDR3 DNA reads TGTGCCTGTGACACCGGAGAGATCTACTGGGGGCCTACGGGGGGTTCCGAGAAACTCATCTTT. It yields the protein CACDTGEIYWGPTGGSEKLIF.

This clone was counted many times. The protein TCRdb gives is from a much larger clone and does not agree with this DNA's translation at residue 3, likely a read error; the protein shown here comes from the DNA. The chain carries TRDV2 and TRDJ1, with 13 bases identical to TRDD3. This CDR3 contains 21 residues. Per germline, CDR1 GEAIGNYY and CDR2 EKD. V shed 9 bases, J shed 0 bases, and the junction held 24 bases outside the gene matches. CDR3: CAPRPKYLYYWGIRDTDKLIF. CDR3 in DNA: TGTGCCCCCCGACCGAAATACCTTTACTACTGGGGGATACGGGACACCGATAAACTCATCTTT.

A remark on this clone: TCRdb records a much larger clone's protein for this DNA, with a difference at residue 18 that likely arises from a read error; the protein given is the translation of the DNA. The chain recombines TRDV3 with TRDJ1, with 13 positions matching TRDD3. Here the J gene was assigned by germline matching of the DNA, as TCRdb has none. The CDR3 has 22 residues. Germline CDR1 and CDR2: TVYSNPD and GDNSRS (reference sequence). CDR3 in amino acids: CAFLLPSYWGIRSPYYTNKLIF. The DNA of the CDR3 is TGTGCCTTCCTCCTTCCTTCGTACTGGGGGATACGTTCACCTTATTACACCAATAAACTCATCTTT. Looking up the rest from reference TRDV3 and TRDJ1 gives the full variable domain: CDKVTQSSPDQTVASGSEVVLLCTYDTVYSNPDLFWYRIRPDYSFQFVFYGDNSRSEGADFTQGRFSVKHILTQKAFHLVISPVRTEDSATYYCAFLLPSYWGIRSPYYTNKLIFGKGTRVTVEP.

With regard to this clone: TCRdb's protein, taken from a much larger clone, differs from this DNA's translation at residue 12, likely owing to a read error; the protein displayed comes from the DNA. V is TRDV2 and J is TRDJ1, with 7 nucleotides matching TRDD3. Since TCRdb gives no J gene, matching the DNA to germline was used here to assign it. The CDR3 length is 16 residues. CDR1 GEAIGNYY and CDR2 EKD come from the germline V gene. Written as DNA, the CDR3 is TGTGCCTGTGACACCGTGGGGGACGGGGACACCGAGAAACTCATCTTT. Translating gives CACDTVGDGDTEKLIF.

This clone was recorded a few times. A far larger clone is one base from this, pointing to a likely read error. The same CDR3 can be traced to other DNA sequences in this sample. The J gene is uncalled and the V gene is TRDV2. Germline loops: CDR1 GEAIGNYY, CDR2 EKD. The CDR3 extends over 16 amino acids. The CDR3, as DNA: TGTGCCTGTGACGCCCGCGCCACAGTGGGCTGGAGGGAACTCATCTTC. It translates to CACDARATVGWRELIF.

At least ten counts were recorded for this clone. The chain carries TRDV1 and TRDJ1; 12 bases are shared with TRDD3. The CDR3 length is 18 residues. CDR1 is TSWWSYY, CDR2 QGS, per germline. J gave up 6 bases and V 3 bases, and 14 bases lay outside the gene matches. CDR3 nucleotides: TGTGCTCTTGGGGATCCATTCTTCTACTGGGGGATACTGAATAAACTCATCTTT. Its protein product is CALGDPFFYWGILNKLIF.

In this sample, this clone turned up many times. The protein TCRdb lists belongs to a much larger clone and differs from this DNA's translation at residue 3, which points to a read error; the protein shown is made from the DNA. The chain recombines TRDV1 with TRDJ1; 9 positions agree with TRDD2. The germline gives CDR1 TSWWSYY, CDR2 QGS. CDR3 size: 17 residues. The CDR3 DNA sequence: TGTGCTCCTGGGGACCAACCCTTCCTACGTCTCTGGGGGAAACTCATCTTT. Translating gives CAPGDQPFLRLWGKLIF.

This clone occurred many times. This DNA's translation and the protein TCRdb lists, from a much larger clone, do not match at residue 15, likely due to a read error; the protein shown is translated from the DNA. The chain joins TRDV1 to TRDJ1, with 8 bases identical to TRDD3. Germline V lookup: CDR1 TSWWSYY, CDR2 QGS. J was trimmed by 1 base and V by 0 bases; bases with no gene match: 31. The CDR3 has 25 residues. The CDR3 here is CALGELLRGATLLGGYWGFTDKLIF. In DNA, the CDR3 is TGTGCTCTTGGGGAACTTTTGAGAGGAGCTACTTTACTGGGGGGTTACTGGGGGTTCACCGATAAACTCATCTTT.

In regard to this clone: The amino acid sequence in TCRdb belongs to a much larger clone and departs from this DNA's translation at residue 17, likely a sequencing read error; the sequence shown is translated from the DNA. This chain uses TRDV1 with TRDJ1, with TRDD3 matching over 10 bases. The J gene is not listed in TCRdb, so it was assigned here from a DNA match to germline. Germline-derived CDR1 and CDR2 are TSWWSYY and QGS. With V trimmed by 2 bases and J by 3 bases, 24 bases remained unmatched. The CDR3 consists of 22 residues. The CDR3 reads CALGEGLRILSLGDCGADKLIF. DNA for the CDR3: TGTGCTCTTGGGGAAGGGCTCAGGATTTTGTCACTGGGGGATTGTGGGGCCGATAAACTCATCTTT.

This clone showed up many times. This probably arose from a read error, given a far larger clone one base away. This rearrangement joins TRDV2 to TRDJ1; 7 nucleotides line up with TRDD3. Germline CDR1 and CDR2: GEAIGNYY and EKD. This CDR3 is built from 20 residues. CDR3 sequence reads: CARDTIEKRGTGDSTDKLIF. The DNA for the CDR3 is TGTGCCCGTGACACAATAGAAAAGAGGGGGACTGGGGATTCCACCGATAAACTCATCTTT.

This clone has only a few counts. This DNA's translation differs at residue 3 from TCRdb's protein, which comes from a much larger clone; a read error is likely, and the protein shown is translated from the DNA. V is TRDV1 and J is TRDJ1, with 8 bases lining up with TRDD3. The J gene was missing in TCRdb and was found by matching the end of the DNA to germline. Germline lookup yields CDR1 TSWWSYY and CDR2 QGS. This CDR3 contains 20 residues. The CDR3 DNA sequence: TGTGCTTTTGGGAAACGAACGGTCCTGGGGATACCTGGGTACACCGATAAACTCATCTTT. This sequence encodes CAFGKRTVLGIPGYTDKLIF.

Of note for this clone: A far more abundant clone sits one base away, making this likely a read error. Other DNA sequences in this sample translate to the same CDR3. The chain's CDR3 is CALGEPAFVPTPGITDKLIF. The CDR3 DNA reads TGTGCTCTTGGGGAACCGGCTTTCGTTCCTACACCAGGGATCACCGATAAACTCATCTTT. This chain joins TRDV1 and TRDJ1, with 7 bases identical to TRDD2. The J gene was missing in TCRdb and was found by matching the end of the DNA to germline. Germline CDR1 TSWWSYY, CDR2 QGS. There are 20 residues in the CDR3. J was trimmed by 1 base and V by 1 base; bases with no gene match: 18.

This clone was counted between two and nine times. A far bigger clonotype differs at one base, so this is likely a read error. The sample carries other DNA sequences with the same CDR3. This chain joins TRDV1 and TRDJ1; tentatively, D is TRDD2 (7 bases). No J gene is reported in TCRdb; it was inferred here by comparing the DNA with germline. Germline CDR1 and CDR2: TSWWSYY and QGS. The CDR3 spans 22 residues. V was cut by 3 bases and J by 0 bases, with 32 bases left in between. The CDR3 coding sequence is TGTGCTCTTGGGGACGGGGCTTTCCTACGTCGTTGGGGGCCACTGTACACCGATAAACTCATCTTT. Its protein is CALGDGAFLRRWGPLYTDKLIF.

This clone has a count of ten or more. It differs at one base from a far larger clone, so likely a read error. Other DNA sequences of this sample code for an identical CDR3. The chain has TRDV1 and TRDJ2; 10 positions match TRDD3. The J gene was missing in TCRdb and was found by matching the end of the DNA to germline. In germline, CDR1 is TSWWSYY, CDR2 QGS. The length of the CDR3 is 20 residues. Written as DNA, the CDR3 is TGTGCTCTCGGGGAGACCTTAACCAGTACTGGGGGATTAAGGACAGCACAACTCTTCTTT. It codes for CALGETLTSTGGLRTAQLFF.

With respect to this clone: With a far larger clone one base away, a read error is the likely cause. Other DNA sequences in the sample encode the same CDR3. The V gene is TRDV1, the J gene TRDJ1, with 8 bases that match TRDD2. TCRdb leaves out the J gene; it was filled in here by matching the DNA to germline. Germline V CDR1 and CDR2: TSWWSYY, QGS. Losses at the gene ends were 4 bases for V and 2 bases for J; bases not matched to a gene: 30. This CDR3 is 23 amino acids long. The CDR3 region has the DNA TGTGCTCTTGGGGTCCCTCCCCTCTTCCTACGTGGCTGGGGAAGAGACAGAACCGATAAACTCATCTTT. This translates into CALGVPPLFLRGWGRDRTDKLIF.

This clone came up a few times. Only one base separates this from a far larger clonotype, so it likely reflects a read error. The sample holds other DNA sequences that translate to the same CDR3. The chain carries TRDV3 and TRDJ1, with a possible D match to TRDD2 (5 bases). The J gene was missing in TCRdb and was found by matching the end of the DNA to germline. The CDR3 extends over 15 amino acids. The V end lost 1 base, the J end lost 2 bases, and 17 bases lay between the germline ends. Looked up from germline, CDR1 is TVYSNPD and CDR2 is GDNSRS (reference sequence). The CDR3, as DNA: TGTGCCTTTAACCTTCTCGCATGGTATACCGATAAACTCATCTTT. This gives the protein CAFNLLAWYTDKLIF.

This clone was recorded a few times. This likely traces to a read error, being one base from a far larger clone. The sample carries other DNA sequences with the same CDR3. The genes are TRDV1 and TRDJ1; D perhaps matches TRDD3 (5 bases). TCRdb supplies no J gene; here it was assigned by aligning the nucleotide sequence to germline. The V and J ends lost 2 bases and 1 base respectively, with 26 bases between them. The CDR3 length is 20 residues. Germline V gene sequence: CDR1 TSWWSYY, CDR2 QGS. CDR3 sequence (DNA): TGTGCTCTTGGGGAAGATCGGGGAAAGTGCCCAGGGGGGTGCACCGATAAACTCATCTTT. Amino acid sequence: CALGEDRGKCPGGCTDKLIF.

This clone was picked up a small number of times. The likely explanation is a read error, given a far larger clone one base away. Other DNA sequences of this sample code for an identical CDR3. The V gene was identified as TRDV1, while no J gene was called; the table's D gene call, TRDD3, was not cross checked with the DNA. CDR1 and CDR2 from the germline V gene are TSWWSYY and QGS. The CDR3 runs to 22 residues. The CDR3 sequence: CALGELFYNSHCPFEPTDKLIF. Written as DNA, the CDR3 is TGTGCTCTTGGGGAACTCTTCTATAACAGCCACTGCCCTTTTGAACCCACCGATAAACTCATCTTC.

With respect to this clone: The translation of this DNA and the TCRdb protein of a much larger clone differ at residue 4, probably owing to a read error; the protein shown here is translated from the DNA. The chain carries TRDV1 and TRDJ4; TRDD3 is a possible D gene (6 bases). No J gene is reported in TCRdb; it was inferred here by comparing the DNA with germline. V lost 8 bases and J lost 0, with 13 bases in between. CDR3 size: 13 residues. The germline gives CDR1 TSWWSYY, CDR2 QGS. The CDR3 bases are TGTGCTCTTAAGTCGCGATACGCCAGACCCCTGATCTTT. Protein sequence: CALKSRYARPLIF.

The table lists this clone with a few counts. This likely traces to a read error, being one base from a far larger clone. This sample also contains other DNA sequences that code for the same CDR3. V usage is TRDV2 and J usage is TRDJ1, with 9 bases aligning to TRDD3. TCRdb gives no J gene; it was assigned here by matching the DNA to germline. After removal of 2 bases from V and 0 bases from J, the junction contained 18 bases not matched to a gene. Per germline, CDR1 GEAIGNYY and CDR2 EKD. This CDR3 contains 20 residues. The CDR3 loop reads CACDRLLGDSLDRHTDKLIF. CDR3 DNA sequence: TGTGCCTGTGACAGATTGCTGGGGGATTCGCTAGACCGACACACCGATAAACTCATCTTT.

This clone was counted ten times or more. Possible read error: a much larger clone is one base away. CDR3 loop: CAPGELVPRYLPVNQTGGYSSQKWVLIF. For the CDR3, the DNA is TGTGCTCCTGGGGAACTAGTCCCCAGATACCTTCCCGTCAACCAAACTGGGGGATACTCAAGTCAAAAATGGGTGCTCATCTTT. The chain has TRDV1 and TRDJ1; 12 bases align to TRDD3. The CDR3 contains 28 residues. The V gene's germline CDR1 is TSWWSYY and CDR2 QGS.

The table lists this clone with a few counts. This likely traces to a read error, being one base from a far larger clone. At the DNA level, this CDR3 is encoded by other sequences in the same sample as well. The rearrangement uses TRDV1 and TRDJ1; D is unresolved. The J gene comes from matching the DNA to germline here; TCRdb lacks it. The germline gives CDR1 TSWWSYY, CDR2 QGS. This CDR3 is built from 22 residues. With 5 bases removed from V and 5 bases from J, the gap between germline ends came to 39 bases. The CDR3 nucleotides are TGTGCTCTTGGGACCGCTCCCAAAATGCCGCGTGATAGGGCACTCGGGACTGATAAACTCATCTTT. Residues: CALGTAPKMPRDRALGTDKLIF.

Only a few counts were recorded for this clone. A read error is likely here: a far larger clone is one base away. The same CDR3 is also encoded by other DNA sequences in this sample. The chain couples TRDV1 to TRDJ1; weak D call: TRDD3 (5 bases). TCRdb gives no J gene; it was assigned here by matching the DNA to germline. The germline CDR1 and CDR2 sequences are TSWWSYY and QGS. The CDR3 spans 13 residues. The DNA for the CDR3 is TGTGCTCTCGGGGAACTACCCCATATAAGACTCATCTTT. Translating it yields CALGELPHIRLIF.